This TCR beta chain was retrieved from a study of OX40 agonist ivuxolimab in advanced cancers. About the research overall: Hepatocellular carcinoma, melanoma, renal cell or head and neck cancer affected the dose-escalation patients. Previous treatment with anti-PD-1, anti-PD-L1 or anti-CTLA-4 therapy was allowed; under 50% had received some.

The assay was immunoSEQ multiplex PCR, and TCRdb's table has in-frame clones only and misses some. Altogether 25,000 to 30,000 clones are present, 75% to 85% being singletons, with the ten largest covering roughly a fifth. V shed 3 bases and J shed 4 bases, with 15 bases lying between them. CDR1 and CDR2 (germline): MDHEN, SYDVKM. The CDR3 runs 15 residues. The material was CD4+ or CD8+ T cells sorted from blood, obtained in a trial of the OX40 agonist ivuxolimab. This chain uses TRBV28 with TRBJ1-1; D uncertain. This receptor was obtained from an adult with an advanced solid tumor such as melanoma, head and neck, liver or kidney cancer. The CDR3 DNA sequence: TGTGCCAGCAGTTTTTTTGAGGAAAGATCCACTGAAGCTTTCTTT. Translating gives CASSFFEERSTEAFF.